The text below deals with one T cell receptor (beta chain). Its specificity is unknown. Germline V lookup: CDR1 MNHEY, CDR2 SVGEGT. This CDR3 comprises 16 residues. Multiplex touch-down PCR amplified TRB using TRB-A and TRB-B pools in one tube. No DNA is given; TCRdb re-called the multiplex PCR reads and lists each CDR3 protein once. The record lists around 7,100 distinct CDR3 sequences, of which the ten most abundant hold 55% to 75%. This specimen comes from a study of T cell clusters in autoimmune cytopenias. TRB was amplified from about 270 ng of peripheral blood genomic DNA per sample. Study-wide results and limits: A dominant lymphoma-associated repertoire apparently masked the cluster-lack signature in secondary cytopenia versus chronic lymphocytic leukemia.

The data also belong to a second study, concerning T cell repertoires in aging, cancer and after chemotherapy. This second study says: Immunological memory after chemotherapy cannot be judged from the repertoire data.

The TCR comes from a human donor in good health. The source material was peripheral blood. This chain uses TRBV6-2 or TRBV6-3 with TRBJ2-7; TCRdb outputs TRBD1, but without DNA this stays unchecked. The CDR3 protein is CASSYSGAHNRYEQYF.